This T cell receptor beta chain originates from a study of neoadjuvant anti-PD-1 for oral cavity cancer. Study context: Most patients had three to four biweekly doses of 3 mg/kg nivolumab before resection. Non-progressing patients received a fourth nivolumab dose near day 43, then surgery on days 50-56.

Most PBMC samples had about 520 ng input DNA in six replicates. The repertoire was sequenced with immunoSEQ multiplex PCR; TCRdb's copy has only in-frame clones and lacks some. The repertoire holds some 33,000 clones, about 80% seen once, with roughly 3.2% in the top ten. This clone appeared a single time. Sample time point: after neoadjuvant nivolumab, at surgical resection. This CDR3 spans 19 amino acids. Germline V gene lookup returns CDR1 LNHDA and CDR2 SQIVND (reference sequence). The V segment lost 5 bases and the J segment 2 bases; nucleotides outside the gene matches: 15. Sequencing used PBMCs, obtained after nivolumab (anti-PD-1) treatment. The source is a person between 40 and 80 years old with oral cavity squamous cell carcinoma. The V gene is TRBV19, the J gene TRBJ2-6; TRBD2 agrees at 7 bases. The DNA for the CDR3 is TGTGCCAGTAGTGCCTACCGGGGAGGGCTCGGGGCTGGGGCCAACGTCCTGACTTTC. As protein: CASSAYRGGLGAGANVLTF.